The 29 T cell receptor beta chains listed next were all sequenced from one sample in a study of vaccination and CD4 T cells after COVID-19. What these receptors recognize is not known. Sample treatment: roughly 10-day PBMC culture with coronavirus spike peptide pools or control peptides (ViraFEST assay). Scientists ran DNA taken from cultured CD4+ T cells through the Oncomine TCR Beta short-read assay for sequencing. In TCRdb, the PCR reads were re-called with MiXCR into one record per CDR3 protein. Altogether some 11,000 distinct CDR3 sequences are present, about three quarters being singletons, with the ten largest covering around a tenth. Sequencing was carried out using CD4+ T cells from blood, cultured in vitro. The receptors here all came from a human donor who had recovered from COVID-19.

The rearrangement links TRBV11-3 to TRBJ2-5; TRBD2 matches 7 bases. The V gene's germline CDR1 is SGHNT and CDR2 YENEEA. This CDR3 region has 13 residues. After removal of 5 bases from V and 5 bases from J, the junction contained 5 bases not matched to a gene. The CDR3 region has the DNA TGTGCCAGCAGCATAAGCGGGGCGGAGACCCAGTACTTC. Its translation: CASSISGAETQYF.

This chain joins TRBV6-5 and TRBJ1-2; 8 bases align to TRBD1. Trimming cost V 2 bases and J 4 bases; bases outside gene matches: 6. Germline CDR1 reads MNHEY; CDR2 reads SVGAGI. This CDR3 contains 15 residues. CDR3 residues: CASSYRTGPIYGYTF. CDR3 nucleotides: TGTGCCAGCAGTTACCGGACAGGGCCTATCTATGGCTACACCTTC.

This clonotype was found a few times. This rearrangement joins TRBV27 to TRBJ1-2, with D possibly TRBD1 on 5 matching bases. This CDR3 comprises 14 residues. The germline V gene encodes CDR1 MNHEY and CDR2 SMNVEV (reference sequence). With 3 bases removed from V and 8 bases from J, the gap between germline ends came to 16 bases. The CDR3 loop reads CASSFKGSGGGYTF. The DNA for the CDR3 is TGTGCCAGCAGTTTTAAGGGTTCGGGGGGAGGCTACACCTTC.

The CDR3 coding sequence is TGTGCCACCAGCAGCTCGGGGGACACTGAAGCTTTCTTT. Translated, it gives CATSSSGDTEAFF. The chain combines TRBV15 with TRBJ1-1, with TRBD1 as a possible D gene (5 bases). Looked up from germline, CDR1 is LNHNV and CDR2 is YYDKDF (reference sequence). Trimming pared 3 bases from V and 3 bases from J, leaving 8 bases between. The CDR3 is made up of 13 amino acids.

This clonotype was detected a few times. This sequence joins TRBV5-1 and TRBJ2-5; 9 nucleotides line up with TRBD2. Germline CDR1 is SGHRS and CDR2 is YFSETQ. The CDR3 contains 18 residues. Trimming removed 4 bases from V and 5 bases from J; junction bases left unmatched: 18. DNA of the CDR3: TGCGCCAGCAGCCCGGGACTAGCAACGGGCACGTGGGGGGAGACCCAGTACTTC. Amino acid sequence: CASSPGLATGTWGETQYF.

The chain links TRBV7-9 to TRBJ2-2; 9 bases are shared with TRBD1. Germline V gene sequence: CDR1 SEHNR, CDR2 FQNEAQ (reference sequence). This CDR3 contains 16 residues. J lost 1 base, V lost 5 bases, and 5 bases had no gene match. The CDR3 loop is CASSAGQGQNTGELFF. The CDR3 nucleotides are TGTGCCAGCAGCGCAGGACAGGGGCAGAACACCGGGGAGCTGTTTTTT.

The chain carries TRBV19 and TRBJ2-4; 12 bases agree with TRBD2. V gave up 2 bases and J gave up 0 bases; unmatched junction bases: 8. Germline values: CDR1 LNHDA, CDR2 SQIVND (reference sequence). This CDR3 has 19 residues. The CDR3 DNA is TGTGCCAGTAGTATACAACTAGCGGGGGGACGCGTAGCCAAAAACATTCAGTACTTC. Translated: CASSIQLAGGRVAKNIQYF.

The CDR3 nucleotides are TGTGCCAGCACCGTCGCGGGCAGGGGGAACAATGGCTACACCTTC. This sequence encodes CASTVAGRGNNGYTF. This sequence joins TRBV28 and TRBJ1-2; 7 nucleotides match TRBD1. V shed 7 bases, J shed 6 bases, and the junction held 14 bases outside the gene matches. This CDR3 spans 15 amino acids. Germline V gene data show CDR1 as MDHEN and CDR2 as SYDVKM.

The V and J genes are TRBV15 and TRBJ2-4, with TRBD1 identical over 7 bases. The length of the CDR3 is 14 residues. V was clipped by 0 bases and J by 4 bases; unmatched bases: 0. In germline, CDR1 is LNHNV, CDR2 YYDKDF (reference sequence). The CDR3 protein is CATSREDRKNIQYF. The CDR3 region has the DNA TGTGCCACCAGCAGAGAGGACAGGAAAAACATTCAGTACTTC.

The CDR3 DNA sequence: TGTGCCAGCAGTCTTGGGACAGCCATCAATCAGCCCCAGCATTTT. It specifies CASSLGTAINQPQHF. The chain combines TRBV27 with TRBJ1-5; 7 bases are a match to TRBD1. Per germline, CDR1 MNHEY and CDR2 SMNVEV (reference sequence). This CDR3 comprises 15 residues. The V and J ends lost 5 bases and 3 bases, in that order; junction bases with no gene match: 7.

V and J are TRBV5-1 and TRBJ2-5; no firm D call. The CDR3 totals 15 residues. Germline loops: CDR1 SGHRS, CDR2 YFSETQ. V dropped 0 bases and J dropped 2 bases, with 11 bases sitting between them. This chain's CDR3 is CASSLDGLGQETQYF. In nucleotides, the CDR3 is TGCGCCAGCAGCTTGGACGGGCTGGGGCAAGAGACCCAGTACTTC.

The table lists this clonotype with a count of one. This chain uses TRBV2 with TRBJ1-1; 7 bases map to TRBD1. CDR1 and CDR2 from the germline V gene are SNHLY and FYNNEI. J was trimmed by 0 bases and V by 7 bases; bases with no gene match: 2. The CDR3 totals 13 residues. For the CDR3, the DNA is TGTGCCAGCAAAGGACAGGTGAACACTGAAGCTTTCTTT. It codes for CASKGQVNTEAFF.

The chain couples TRBV14 to TRBJ1-5; D might be TRBD1 (6 bases). The CDR3 loop spans 14 amino acids. Germline V gene lookup returns CDR1 SGHDN and CDR2 FVKESK. Trimming shortened V by 1 base and J by 7 bases, and 11 bases separated the two germline ends. The CDR3 region is CASSQGRGGQPQHF. The CDR3 region has the DNA TGTGCCAGCAGCCAAGGCAGGGGTGGGCAGCCCCAGCATTTT.

The chain combines TRBV2 with TRBJ1-4; D call uncertain. The V end was cut by 6 bases, the J end by 8 bases, with 13 bases between. The CDR3 sequence is 13 residues long. The germline CDR1 and CDR2 sequences are SNHLY and FYNNEI. The DNA of the CDR3 is TGTGCCAGCAGGAGGCGAGGTGACGAAAAACTGTTTTTT. Its translation is CASRRRGDEKLFF.

J is TRBJ1-5 and V is TRBV2; 8 bases are shared with TRBD1. Germline CDR1 is SNHLY and CDR2 is FYNNEI. This CDR3 spans 15 amino acids. The ends lost 8 bases at V and 0 bases at J; junction bases unmatched: 6. CDR3 DNA sequence: TGTGCCAGCGGCCAGGGGGCTTCTAGCAATCAGCCCCAGCATTTT. Encoded protein: CASGQGASSNQPQHF.

The rearrangement uses TRBV20-1 and TRBJ2-5; 9 positions agree with TRBD2. The CDR3 totals 16 residues. V lost 0 bases, J lost 5 bases, and 10 bases stayed unmatched. Germline lookup yields CDR1 DFQATT and CDR2 SNEGSKA (reference sequence). The CDR3 here is CSARDWASGEGETQYF. The CDR3 DNA is TGCAGTGCTAGAGATTGGGCTAGCGGGGAGGGGGAGACCCAGTACTTC.

This chain joins TRBV28 and TRBJ1-2, with 7 bases aligning to TRBD1. The V and J ends lost 3 bases and 4 bases, in that order; junction bases with no gene match: 5. CDR3 size: 14 residues. Germline CDR1 reads MDHEN; CDR2 reads SYDVKM. The CDR3 DNA follows: TGTGCCAGCAGTTTTGTGGACAGGACCTATGGCTACACCTTC. Protein product: CASSFVDRTYGYTF.

V usage is TRBV20-1 and J usage is TRBJ1-5; weak D call: TRBD1 (5 bases). V lost 0 bases and J lost 7, with 16 bases in between. Per germline, CDR1 DFQATT and CDR2 SNEGSKA (reference sequence). The CDR3 totals 15 residues. This chain's CDR3 is CSARDVGVFGQPQHF. DNA of the CDR3: TGCAGTGCTAGAGATGTGGGGGTATTCGGACAGCCCCAGCATTTT.

This clonotype was counted only a few times. The J gene is TRBJ1-5, the V gene TRBV6-5; no reliable D call. CDR3 length: 15 residues. Germline CDR1 MNHEY, CDR2 SVGAGI. V was clipped by 0 bases and J by 0 bases, with 6 bases between them. The CDR3 DNA follows: TGTGCCAGCAGTTACTCGAGTTATAGCAATCAGCCCCAGCATTTT. Translated: CASSYSSYSNQPQHF.

The chain joins TRBV5-6 to TRBJ1-5, with D perhaps matching TRBD1 (6 bases). Germline CDR1 is SGHDT and CDR2 is YYEEEE. The CDR3 is 16 amino acids. Trimming pared 2 bases from V and 3 bases from J, leaving 15 bases between. CDR3 sequence reads: CASSFSGRTDNQPQHF. The CDR3 region has the DNA TGTGCCAGCAGCTTCTCGGGGAGGACAGACAATCAGCCCCAGCATTTT.

The chain recombines TRBV5-8 with TRBJ2-2; D gene ambiguous. CDR3 size: 15 residues. Trimming pared 3 bases from V and 6 bases from J, leaving 15 bases between. The germline V gene encodes CDR1 SGHTS and CDR2 YDEGEE. CDR3 loop: CASSSGRLTSGELFF. DNA for the CDR3: TGTGCCAGCAGCTCGGGCAGGTTGACCTCCGGGGAGCTGTTTTTT.

This chain connects TRBV2 to TRBJ2-2; 9 bases align to TRBD2. The germline CDR1 and CDR2 sequences are SNHLY and FYNNEI. J lost 0 bases, V lost 3 bases, and 2 bases had no gene match. This CDR3 is built from 16 residues. CDR3 sequence (DNA): TGTGCCAGCAGTGATGGCGGGAGGGCGAACACCGGGGAGCTGTTTTTT. Its protein product is CASSDGGRANTGELFF.

This chain uses TRBV5-1 with TRBJ1-4, with 7 nucleotides matching TRBD1. The germline CDR1 and CDR2 sequences are SGHRS and YFSETQ. The CDR3 length is 15 residues. V lost 0 bases to trimming and J lost 5 bases; unmatched junction nucleotides: 4. CDR3 sequence reads: CASSLGQGRNEKLFF. The CDR3 DNA is TGCGCCAGCAGCTTGGGACAGGGTAGGAATGAAAAACTGTTTTTT.

In its sample, this clonotype was seen a few times. The chain has TRBV12-5 and TRBJ1-1; TRBD1 aligns across 8 bases. The germline V gene encodes CDR1 LGHNT and CDR2 FRNRAP. The V segment lost 5 bases and the J segment 0 bases; nucleotides outside the gene matches: 17. The CDR3 length is 19 residues. The CDR3 nucleotides are TGTGCTAGTGGTCGAATAACATACAGGGGGTACCTCATGAACACTGAAGCTTTCTTT. This translates into CASGRITYRGYLMNTEAFF. The whole variable domain, filled in from reference TRBV12-5 and TRBJ1-1, reads DARVTQTPRHKVTEMGQEVTMRCQPILGHNTVFWYRQTMMQGLELLAYFRNRAPLDDSGMPKDRFSAEMPDATLATLKIQPSEPRDSAVYFCASGRITYRGYLMNTEAFFGQGTRLTVV.

The table lists this clonotype with a few counts. In nucleotides, the CDR3 is TGTGCCAGCAGAGGACTGGGGGTAGGGGTTAGCAATTCACCCCTCCACTTT. It specifies CASRGLGVGVSNSPLHF. The chain is built from TRBV6-1 and TRBJ1-6; TRBD1 might be the D (5 bases). The CDR3 loop spans 17 amino acids. Germline loops: CDR1 MNHNS, CDR2 SASEGT. V was clipped by 6 bases and J by 7 bases, with 22 bases between them.

The chain is built from TRBV5-1 and TRBJ2-7; D possibly corresponds to TRBD2 (6 bases). Germline CDR1 SGHRS, CDR2 YFSETQ. This CDR3 region has 14 residues. V was pared by 2 bases and J by 0 bases, with 9 bases between. CDR3 sequence: CASSFGGSSYEQYF. CDR3 sequence (DNA): TGCGCCAGCAGCTTTGGGGGGAGCTCCTACGAGCAGTACTTC.

The chain links TRBV7-3 to TRBJ1-6, with 10 bases aligning to TRBD1. Germline V lookup: CDR1 SGHTA, CDR2 FQGTGA. The CDR3 covers 13 residues. Trimming took 5 bases from V and 13 from J; bases not matched to a gene: 5. CDR3 sequence reads: CASSPGQGQPLHF. The CDR3 DNA reads TGTGCCAGCAGCCCGGGACAGGGGCAGCCCCTCCACTTT.

The rearrangement uses TRBV5-5 and TRBJ2-2; D tentatively reads TRBD1 or TRBD2 (5 bases each). This CDR3 region has 16 residues. The germline V gene encodes CDR1 SGHKS and CDR2 YYEKEE (reference sequence). V was trimmed by 4 bases and J by 0 bases, leaving 13 bases between them. The chain's CDR3 is CASSPFRGPNTGELFF. CDR3 DNA: TGTGCCAGCAGCCCCTTCCGGGGACCGAACACCGGGGAGCTGTTTTTT.

This chain connects TRBV11-2 to TRBJ1-5, with no clear D. V lost 3 bases and J lost 2, with 11 bases in between. The CDR3 covers 15 residues. Germline V gives CDR1 SGHAT, CDR2 FQNNGV. The CDR3 loop is CASSLGGNRNQPQHF. CDR3 sequence (DNA): TGTGCCAGCAGCTTGGGAGGGAACCGCAATCAGCCCCAGCATTTT.